The rows below give T cell receptor beta chains drawn from one sample of a study of blood T cell repertoires in COVID-19. TCRdb keeps only in-frame clones here, not all; method: immunoSEQ multiplex PCR. The repertoire holds around 190,000 clones, with approximately 73% as singletons. Material for sequencing was PBMCs or T cells enriched from blood (not recorded which). Every receptor here comes from a woman aged 45-65 years with acute COVID-19. CDR3s include the opening cysteine and the closing phenylalanine or tryptophan. The D gene is left open where the match is weak. Clone sizes are given selectively: once, few, many, or a class where the clone is expanded.

D,size,J,V,DNA,CDR3
TRBD1,NA,TRBJ1-1,TRBV6-2/TRBV6-3,TGTGCCAGCAGTTACCGCCCGGGACAGGGGGGAAACACTGAAGCTTTCTTT,CASSYRPGQGGNTEAFF
NA,NA,TRBJ2-5,TRBV2,TGTGCCAGAGGGAGGCCCCAAGAGACCCAGTACTTC,CARGRPQETQYF
TRBD2,NA,TRBJ2-2,TRBV28,TGTGCCAGCAGATCTAGCGGGGCGGGCACCGGGGAGCTGTTTTTT,CASRSSGAGTGELFF
TRBD1,NA,TRBJ1-6,TRBV6-2/TRBV6-3,TGTGCCAGCAGTACAACGGACAGGGGGAGGAATTCACCCCTCCACTTT,CASSTTDRGRNSPLHF
TRBD2,few,TRBJ2-1,TRBV28,TGTGCCAGCAGTTTTCCGACTAGCGGGGGACCCCTCTCCTACAATGAGCAGTTCTTC,CASSFPTSGGPLSYNEQFF
NA,NA,TRBJ1-1,TRBV11-2,TGTGCCAGCAGCTTAGAACAGGAAGCTTTCTTT,CASSLEQEAFF
TRBD1,once,TRBJ1-2,TRBV7-2,TGTGCCAGCAGCCCCTGGGGACAGGGCGGCTATGGCTACACCTTC,CASSPWGQGGYGYTF
NA,NA,TRBJ2-6,TRBV9,TGTGCCAGCAGCGTCCGGGGAACTGGGGCCAACGTCCTGACTTTC,CASSVRGTGANVLTF
TRBD1,NA,TRBJ1-5,TRBV7-2,TGTGCCAGCAGCTCCCCGACAGGGGGAGTTAATCAGCCCCAGCATTTT,CASSSPTGGVNQPQHF
TRBD1,NA,TRBJ1-2,TRBV6-5,TGTGCCAGCAGTCCACAGGGGGCTAACTATGGCTACACCTTC,CASSPQGANYGYTF
NA,NA,TRBJ1-2,TRBV30,TGTGCCTGGAGCCGCAGGGGTTACTATGGCTACACCTTC,CAWSRRGYYGYTF
NA,NA,TRBJ1-1,TRBV27,TGTGCCAGCAGTCGAGGCGGGTCCGGGGCTGAAGCTTTCTTT,CASSRGGSGAEAFF
NA,NA,TRBJ1-6,TRBV4-3,TGCGCCAGCAGCCAAGATCGGGATTCTAATTCACCCCTCCACTTT,CASSQDRDSNSPLHF
NA,NA,TRBJ1-1,TRBV14,TGTGCCAGCAGCCAAGCCGGGGGCACTGAAGCTTTCTTT,CASSQAGGTEAFF
NA,NA,TRBJ1-1,TRBV6-5,TGTGCCAGCTCCTCTAACGGGGAGGGGACTGAAGCTTTCTTT,CASSSNGEGTEAFF
NA,NA,TRBJ2-3,TRBV6-6,TGTGCCAGCAGTTACCATGATACGCAGTATTTT,CASSYHDTQYF
TRBD2,NA,TRBJ2-3,TRBV7-3,TGTGCCAGCAGCTCCGAGGGACTAGCGGGAGATACGCAGTATTTT,CASSSEGLAGDTQYF
TRBD1,NA,TRBJ2-5,TRBV7-7,TGTGCTAGCAGTGGGACAGGGGTTGGAGAGACCCAGTACTTC,CASSGTGVGETQYF
NA,NA,TRBJ2-5,TRBV20-1,TGCAGTGCTGGGGAGCGGGAGACCCAGTACTTC,CSAGERETQYF
NA,NA,TRBJ2-4,TRBV6-5,TGTGCCAGCAGTTACCAAGCTGGGCTAGCCAAAAACATTCAGTACTTC,CASSYQAGLAKNIQYF
NA,NA,TRBJ2-1,TRBV7-3,TGTGCCAGCAGCCCCCTCGAGCGGAGCTACAATGAGCAGTTCTTC,CASSPLERSYNEQFF
TRBD1,NA,TRBJ1-2,TRBV2,TGTGCCAGCAGGGGACAGCCGGGGGATGGCTACACCTTC,CASRGQPGDGYTF
NA,NA,TRBJ1-4,TRBV19,TGTGCCAGTAGTGATAGCGCCGCCCGCGGAAAACTGTTTTTT,CASSDSAARGKLFF
NA,NA,TRBJ2-1,TRBV11-3,TGTGCCAGCAGCTTAATCGCAGGGGCCTGGTATGAGCAGTTCTTC,CASSLIAGAWYEQFF
NA,NA,TRBJ1-5,TRBV28,TGTGCCAGCAGTACTGAGGAACCTCATCAGCCCCAGCATTTT,CASSTEEPHQPQHF
NA,NA,TRBJ2-3,TRBV5-1,TGCGCCAGCAGCTTGCAGTCGGGACAAGGGGATACGCAGTATTTT,CASSLQSGQGDTQYF
NA,NA,TRBJ1-5,TRBV28,TGTGCCAGCAGTTCCCTTCATCAGCCCCAGCATTTT,CASSSLHQPQHF
NA,NA,TRBJ2-4,TRBV13,TGTGCCAGCACCAGTAATACCGGGAGAGACATTCAGTACTTC,CASTSNTGRDIQYF
TRBD1,NA,TRBJ1-5,TRBV30,TGTGCCTGGAGGAGGGGGACAGGGGTACTTCAGCCCCAGCATTTT,CAWRRGTGVLQPQHF
TRBD1,NA,TRBJ2-2,TRBV25-1,TGTGCCAGTACCCGGGACAGCTACACCGGGGAGCTGTTTTTT,CASTRDSYTGELFF
NA,NA,TRBJ1-1,TRBV19,TGTGCCAGTAACCCGACGGGTTCGAACACTGAAGCTTTCTTT,CASNPTGSNTEAFF
NA,once,TRBJ1-1,TRBV7-6,TGTGCCAGCAGCTTAGGTATTGAGGGAAACACTGAAGCTTTCTTT,CASSLGIEGNTEAFF
TRBD2,NA,TRBJ2-2,TRBV5-4,TGTGCCAGCAGCTTTATTAGCGGGGGAGGCACCGGGGAGCTGTTTTTT,CASSFISGGGTGELFF
NA,NA,TRBJ1-6,TRBV7-9,TGTGCCAGCAGCTTACGGGGACACAACAATTCACCCCTCCACTTT,CASSLRGHNNSPLHF
TRBD2,NA,TRBJ2-5,TRBV27,TGTGCCAGCAGTTTAACGGGACTAGCGGGGGGGCCGTCTGAGACCCAGTACTTC,CASSLTGLAGGPSETQYF
NA,once,TRBJ2-5,TRBV5-6,TGTGCCAGCAGCAGGGACTTCCAAGAGACCCAGTACTTC,CASSRDFQETQYF
NA,NA,TRBJ1-5,TRBV7-2,TGTGCCAGCAGCTTAAGACTCAATCAGCCCCAGCATTTT,CASSLRLNQPQHF
NA,NA,TRBJ1-1,TRBV6-5,TGTGCCACTAGACAGTTCATGAACACTGAAGCTTTCTTT,CATRQFMNTEAFF
TRBD1,NA,TRBJ2-3,TRBV10-3,TGTGCCATCAGAGAGGACAGGGAGGACACAGATACGCAGTATTTT,CAIREDREDTDTQYF
TRBD1,NA,TRBJ2-2,TRBV7-9,TGTGCCAGCAGCCGGGGACAGGTTAACACCGGGGAGCTGTTTTTT,CASSRGQVNTGELFF
TRBD1,few,TRBJ1-3,TRBV2,TGTGCCAGCAGTGGAGTAAGGGGGCTTGGAAACACCATATATTTT,CASSGVRGLGNTIYF
NA,once,TRBJ1-1,TRBV19,TGTGCCAGTAGTCAGGGAACGAACACTGAAGCTTTCTTT,CASSQGTNTEAFF
NA,NA,TRBJ2-3,TRBV12-3/TRBV12-4,TGTGCCAGCAGCCCAGGCACAGATACGCAGTATTTT,CASSPGTDTQYF
NA,NA,TRBJ1-5,TRBV12-3/TRBV12-4,TGTGCCAGCACCCCGGGACATAATCAGCCCCAGCATTTT,CASTPGHNQPQHF
TRBD1,NA,TRBJ2-3,TRBV27,TGTGCCAGCAGGGTCCGGGACAGATCCACAGATACGCAGTATTTT,CASRVRDRSTDTQYF
TRBD1,once,TRBJ1-6,TRBV5-1,TGCGCCAGCAGCCTAGGGACAGGGGGTTCACCCCTCCACTTT,CASSLGTGGSPLHF
TRBD2,NA,TRBJ2-3,TRBV4-2,TGTGCCAGCAGCCGCGGGACTAGCTCCCTCAAAGATACGCAGTATTTT,CASSRGTSSLKDTQYF
NA,few,TRBJ1-2,TRBV5-4,TGTGCCAGCAGCCACCCGGGACAAGTGTATGGCTACACCTTC,CASSHPGQVYGYTF
NA,NA,TRBJ2-5,TRBV2,TGTGCCAGCTCGGGGAGGGACACTGTTGGGGAGACCCAGTACTTC,CASSGRDTVGETQYF
NA,NA,TRBJ2-1,TRBV27,TGTGCCAGCACAACCTTTTTGAAGACATTAAATGAGCAGTTCTTC,CASTTFLKTLNEQFF
TRBD1,NA,TRBJ1-4,TRBV14,TGTGCCAGCAGCCCAGGGGGCGCGGATGAAAAACTGTTTTTT,CASSPGGADEKLFF
NA,once,TRBJ1-1,TRBV5-5,TGTGCCAGCAGCTTGGGACAGCTATACACTGAAGCTTTCTTT,CASSLGQLYTEAFF
TRBD1,NA,TRBJ1-2,TRBV7-8,TGTGCCAGCAGCTTAGGGGACAGGGGGTTTGGCTATGGCTACACCTTC,CASSLGDRGFGYGYTF
NA,NA,TRBJ1-1,TRBV4-1,TGCGCCAGCAGCCAAGATGGCAGGGTGAGGCCTGAAGCTTTCTTT,CASSQDGRVRPEAFF